This paragraph reports one T cell receptor beta chain. This clone's antigen is unknown. No base quality values were provided; no much bigger clone lies one nucleotide off. Looking up the germline V gene yields CDR1 SQVTM and CDR2 ANQGSEA. Ends trimmed: V by 7 bases, J by 1 base; bases unmatched to a gene: 8. The CDR3 starts with the cysteine, ends with the phenylalanine, and has 15 residues. Only the CDR3 DNA is retained, 45 bases long and in frame from the first base. The data originate from a study of cytotoxic CD8 clonotypes in ibrutinib-treated CLL (dated by TCRdb to the early 2020s). About the investigation overall: The cohort had 11 relapsed/refractory and more than 14 treatment-naive patients; fewer than 18 were IGHV unmutated. Partial responses were observed in 24 patients and complete responses in 2; after a median follow-up of roughly 62 months, remission was maintained in 15 or so patients and progression was observed in roughly twelve. Response samples were taken after a median of 12 months on treatment, ranging from roughly 6 to 36 months. On average, each sample yielded roughly 260,000 productive templates and about 94,000 productive rearrangements. Of the roughly 90 participants in the trial, 26 had longitudinal samples available. Cryopreserved peripheral blood mononuclear cells were collected before treatment, at response, and at either disease progression or sustained remission. Every remission and progressive disease sample was obtained while ibrutinib was still being received by the patients. What the authors observed across the whole study: At baseline, clonality was higher than in age-matched healthy donors and showed a strong correlation with circulating CD8+ T-cell counts. Public clonotypes were rare and either contracted or stayed stable during treatment, and the rise in clonality at ibrutinib response reflected the expansion of private clonotypes. At ibrutinib response clonality went up, during sustained remission it held steady, and at progression it dropped back toward baseline. Sampling times were not matched between patients in sustained remission and patients whose disease was progressing, and lymph node repertoires were not examined.

A MiSeq instrument was used for deep resolution sequencing, which targeted depths ranging from 1 in 1 million up to 1 in 200,000 T cells, with coverage averaging 10x for each clonotype. The immunoSEQ hsTCRB Kit was used to generate the TCR beta libraries. The study's processing was this. The data were analyzed with ImmunoSEQ Analyzer and ImmunoSEQ Data Assistant, and V, D and J gene assignments followed IMGT definitions. Clonality, which ranges from 0 to 1, was calculated as one minus the normalized Shannon entropy of productive rearrangement frequencies. Public clonotype analysis was restricted to overrepresented clonotypes comprising at least 0.05% of each patient's repertoire. Around 13 age-matched healthy donor repertoires from immuneACCESS were used as controls for clonality. The table was pulled from immuneACCESS by TCRdb, which kept in-frame rearrangements only. Such tables lose some clones; where checked, under half of the loss comes from unresolved V genes, and the rest has no known cause. V and J calls and clone size are copied from that table; D and trimming were computed from the DNA. The sample table holds hundreds of thousands of clones, of which roughly 74% were seen once. The leading ten clones occupy approximately 15% of the sample.

The time point label corresponds to: around 25 months on ibrutinib. Around 2 micrograms of genomic DNA were extracted from cryopreserved PBMCs for TCR beta library preparation. Longitudinal blood samples from CLL patients receiving ibrutinib monotherapy were subjected to high-throughput TCR beta sequencing. The patients took part in an open-label, single-center phase 2 trial of ibrutinib monotherapy. The input for sequencing was PBMCs, taken after 24 months of ibrutinib treatment. This TCR came from a human donor with chronic lymphocytic leukemia. The rearrangement joined TRBV29-1 to TRBJ2-3, and 10 junction bases match TRBD2. The DNA reads as follows: TGCAGCGCGAACCTAGGACTAGCGGGCACAGATACGCAGTATTTT. Its translation is CSANLGLAGTDTQYF.